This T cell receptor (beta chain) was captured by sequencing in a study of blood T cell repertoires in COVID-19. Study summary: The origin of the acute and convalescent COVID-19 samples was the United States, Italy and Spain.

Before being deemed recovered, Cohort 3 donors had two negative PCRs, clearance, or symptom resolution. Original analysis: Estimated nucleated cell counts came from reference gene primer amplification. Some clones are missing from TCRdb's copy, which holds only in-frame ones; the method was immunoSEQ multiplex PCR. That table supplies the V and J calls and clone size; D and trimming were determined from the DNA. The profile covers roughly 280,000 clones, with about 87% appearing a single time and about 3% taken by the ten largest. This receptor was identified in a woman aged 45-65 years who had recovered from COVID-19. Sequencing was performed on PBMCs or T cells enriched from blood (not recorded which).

The CDR3 protein is CAWSPETGTAYGYTF. The CDR3 nucleotides read TGTGCCTGGAGTCCGGAAACCGGGACAGCCTATGGCTACACCTTC. The chain recombines TRBV30 with TRBJ1-2, with 7 bases lining up with TRBD1. The CDR3 has 15 amino acids. After removal of 2 bases from V and 4 bases from J, the junction contained 10 bases not matched to a gene. Germline lookup yields CDR1 GTSNPN and CDR2 SVGIG (reference sequence).